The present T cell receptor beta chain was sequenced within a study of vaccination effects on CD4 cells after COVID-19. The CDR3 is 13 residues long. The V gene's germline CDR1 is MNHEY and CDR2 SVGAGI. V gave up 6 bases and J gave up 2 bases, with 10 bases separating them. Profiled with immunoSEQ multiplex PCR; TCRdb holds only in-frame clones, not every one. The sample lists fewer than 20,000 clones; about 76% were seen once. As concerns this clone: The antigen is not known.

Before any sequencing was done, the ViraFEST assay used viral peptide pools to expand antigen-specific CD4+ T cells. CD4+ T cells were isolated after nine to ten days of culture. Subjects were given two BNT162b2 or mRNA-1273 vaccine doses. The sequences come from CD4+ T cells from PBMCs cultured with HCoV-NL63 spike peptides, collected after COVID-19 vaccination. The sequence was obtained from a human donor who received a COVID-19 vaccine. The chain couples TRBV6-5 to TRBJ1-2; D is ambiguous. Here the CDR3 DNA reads TGTGCCAGCAGACCAACAGTAAACTATGGCTACACCTTC. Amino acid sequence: CASRPTVNYGYTF.